The TCR beta chain under discussion was sequenced for a study of cytomegalovirus exposure and HLA in healthy donors. Study information: A prior study identified roughly 110 million unique TCR beta sequences from some 200 million T cells.

Trimming stripped 2 bases from V and 2 bases from J, with 13 bases between. This CDR3 has 16 residues. Germline V gene data show CDR1 as SGHDT and CDR2 as YYEEEE. Primers: 60 Vbeta forward and 13 Jbeta reverse. TCRdb's copy holds only in-frame clones and misses some; the assay was immunoSEQ multiplex PCR. The sample records some 180,000 clones, roughly 85% being singletons. In its sample, this clone was seen once. Sequencing was done on a sample of PBMCs. This sequence was found in a woman aged 25-40 years in good health and CMV-seropositive. The chain combines TRBV5-6 with TRBJ1-4; D is ambiguous. The CDR3 DNA reads as TGTGCCAGCAGCTTTCGGTTTAAGTTGACTAATGAAAAACTGTTTTTT. It encodes CASSFRFKLTNEKLFF.